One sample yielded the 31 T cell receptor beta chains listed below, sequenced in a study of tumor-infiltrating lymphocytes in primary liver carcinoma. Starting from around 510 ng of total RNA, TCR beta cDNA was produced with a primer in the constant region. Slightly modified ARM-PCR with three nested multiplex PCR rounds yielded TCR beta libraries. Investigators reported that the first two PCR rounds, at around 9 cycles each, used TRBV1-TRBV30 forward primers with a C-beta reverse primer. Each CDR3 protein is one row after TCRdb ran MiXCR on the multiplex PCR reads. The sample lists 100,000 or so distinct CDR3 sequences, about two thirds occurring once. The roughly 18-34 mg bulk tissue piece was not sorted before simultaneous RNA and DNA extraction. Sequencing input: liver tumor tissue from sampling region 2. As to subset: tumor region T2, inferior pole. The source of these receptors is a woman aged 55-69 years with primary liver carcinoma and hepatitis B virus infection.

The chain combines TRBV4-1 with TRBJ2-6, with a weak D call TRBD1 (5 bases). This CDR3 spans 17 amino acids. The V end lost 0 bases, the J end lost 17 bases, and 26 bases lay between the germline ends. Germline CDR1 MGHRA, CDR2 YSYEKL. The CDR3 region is CASSQDSRVSRANVVTF. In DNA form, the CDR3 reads TGCGCCAGCAGCCAAGACTCCAGGGTCTCTAGGGCCAACGTAGTGACTTTC.

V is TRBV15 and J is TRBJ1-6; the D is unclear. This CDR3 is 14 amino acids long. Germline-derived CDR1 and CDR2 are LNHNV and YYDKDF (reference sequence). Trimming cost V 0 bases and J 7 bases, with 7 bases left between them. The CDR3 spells CATSRDKGNSPLHF. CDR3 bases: TGTGCCACCAGCAGAGATAAGGGAAATTCACCCCTCCACTTT. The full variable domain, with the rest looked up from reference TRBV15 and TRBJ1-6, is DAMVIQNPRYQVTQFGKPVTLSCSQTLNHNVMYWYQQKSSQAPKLLFHYYDKDFNNEADTPDNFQSRRPNTSFCFLDIRSPGLGDTAMYLCATSRDKGNSPLHFGNGTRLTVT.

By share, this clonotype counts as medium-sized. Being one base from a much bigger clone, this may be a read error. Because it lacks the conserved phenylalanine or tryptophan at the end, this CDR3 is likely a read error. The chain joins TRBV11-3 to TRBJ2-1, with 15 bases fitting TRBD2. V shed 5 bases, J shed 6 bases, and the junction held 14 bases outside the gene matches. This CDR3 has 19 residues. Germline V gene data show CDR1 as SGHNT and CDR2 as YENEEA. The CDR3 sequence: CASSAGQGGLAGGFNEQFY. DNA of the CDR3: TGTGCCAGCAGCGCCGGACAGGGGGGACTAGCGGGAGGATTCAATGAGCAGTTCTAC.

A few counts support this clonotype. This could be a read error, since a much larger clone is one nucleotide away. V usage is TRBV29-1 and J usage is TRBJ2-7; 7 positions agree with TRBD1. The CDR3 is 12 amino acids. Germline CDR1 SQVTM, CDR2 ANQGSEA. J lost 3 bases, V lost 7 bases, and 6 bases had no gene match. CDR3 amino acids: CSGGQSFYEQYF. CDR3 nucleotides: TGCAGCGGGGGACAGAGCTTCTACGAGCAGTACTTC.

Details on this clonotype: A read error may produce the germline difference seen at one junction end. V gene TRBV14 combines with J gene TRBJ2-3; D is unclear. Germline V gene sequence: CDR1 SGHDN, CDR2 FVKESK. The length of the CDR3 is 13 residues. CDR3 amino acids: CTSSQYFIDTQYF. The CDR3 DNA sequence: TGTACCAGCAGCCAGTATTTCATAGATACGCAGTATTTT.

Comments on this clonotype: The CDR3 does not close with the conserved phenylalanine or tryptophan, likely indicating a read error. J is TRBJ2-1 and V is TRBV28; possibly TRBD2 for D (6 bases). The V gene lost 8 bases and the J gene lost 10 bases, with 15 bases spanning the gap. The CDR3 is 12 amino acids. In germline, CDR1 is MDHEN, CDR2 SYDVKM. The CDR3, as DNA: TGTGCCAGCGGAGGGCGGGTTCTGGAGCAGTTCCTC. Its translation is CASGGRVLEQFL.

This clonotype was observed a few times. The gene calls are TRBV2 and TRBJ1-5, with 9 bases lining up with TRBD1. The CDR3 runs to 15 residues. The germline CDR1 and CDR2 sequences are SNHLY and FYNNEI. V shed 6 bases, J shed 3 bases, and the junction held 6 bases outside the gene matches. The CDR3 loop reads CASRGTGSFNQPQHF. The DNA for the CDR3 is TGTGCCAGCAGAGGGACAGGGTCGTTCAATCAGCCCCAGCATTTT.

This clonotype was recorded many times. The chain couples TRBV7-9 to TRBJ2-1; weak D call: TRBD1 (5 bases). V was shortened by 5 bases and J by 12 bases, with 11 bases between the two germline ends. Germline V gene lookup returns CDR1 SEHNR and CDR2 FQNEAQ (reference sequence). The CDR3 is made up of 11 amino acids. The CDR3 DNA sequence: TGTGCCAGCAGCCCTCATCAGGGGCAGTTCTTC. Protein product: CASSPHQGQFF. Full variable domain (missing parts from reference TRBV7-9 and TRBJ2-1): DTGVSQNPRHKITKRGQNVTFRCDPISEHNRLYWYRQTLGQGPEFLTYFQNEAQLEKSRLLSDRFSAERPKGSFSTLEIQRTEQGDSAMYLCASSPHQGQFFGPGTRLTVL.

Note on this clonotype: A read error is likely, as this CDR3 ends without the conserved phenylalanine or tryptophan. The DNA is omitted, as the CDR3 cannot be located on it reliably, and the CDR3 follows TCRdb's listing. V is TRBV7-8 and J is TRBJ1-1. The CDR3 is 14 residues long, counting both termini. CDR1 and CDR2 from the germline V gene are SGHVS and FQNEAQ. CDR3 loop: CASSLGGGTQSIFY.

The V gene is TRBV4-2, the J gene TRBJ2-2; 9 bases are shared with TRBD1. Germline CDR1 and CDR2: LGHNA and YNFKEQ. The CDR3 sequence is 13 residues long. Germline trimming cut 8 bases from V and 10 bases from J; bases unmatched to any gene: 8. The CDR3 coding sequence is TGTGCCAGCTGCCGGACAGGGGTGGTGGAGCTGTTTTTT. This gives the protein CASCRTGVVELFF.

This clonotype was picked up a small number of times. The CDR3 coding sequence is TGTGCCAGCAGTTACCTGGACAGGGAGTCTCAGCCCCAGCATTTT. The encoded protein is CASSYLDRESQPQHF. The V gene is TRBV6-2 or TRBV6-3, the J gene TRBJ1-5; TRBD1 agrees at 8 bases. This CDR3 is 15 amino acids long. After removal of 2 bases from V and 6 bases from J, the junction contained 6 bases not matched to a gene. CDR1 and CDR2 from the germline V gene are MNHEY and SVGEGT.

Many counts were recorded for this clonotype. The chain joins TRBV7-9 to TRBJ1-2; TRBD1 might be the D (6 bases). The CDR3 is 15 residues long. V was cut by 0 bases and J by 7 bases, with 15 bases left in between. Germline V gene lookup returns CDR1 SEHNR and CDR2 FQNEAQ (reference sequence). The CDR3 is CASSLAGGGGSGYTF. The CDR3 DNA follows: TGTGCCAGCAGCTTAGCCGGGGGAGGGGGAAGTGGCTACACCTTC.

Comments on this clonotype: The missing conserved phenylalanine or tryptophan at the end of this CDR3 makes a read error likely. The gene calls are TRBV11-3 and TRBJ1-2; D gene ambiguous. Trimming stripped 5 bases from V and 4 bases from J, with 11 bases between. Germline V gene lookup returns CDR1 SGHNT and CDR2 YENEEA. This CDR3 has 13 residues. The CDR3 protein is CASSDWAAYGYTL. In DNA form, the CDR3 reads TGTGCCAGCAGCGACTGGGCCGCCTATGGCTACACCCTC.

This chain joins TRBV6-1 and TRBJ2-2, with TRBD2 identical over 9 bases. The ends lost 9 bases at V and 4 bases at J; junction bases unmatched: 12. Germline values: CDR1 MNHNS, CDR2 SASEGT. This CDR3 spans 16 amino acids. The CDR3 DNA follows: TGTGCCAGTAGCTCCAGGACTAGCGTTAGCACCGGGGAGCTGTTTTTT. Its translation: CASSSRTSVSTGELFF.

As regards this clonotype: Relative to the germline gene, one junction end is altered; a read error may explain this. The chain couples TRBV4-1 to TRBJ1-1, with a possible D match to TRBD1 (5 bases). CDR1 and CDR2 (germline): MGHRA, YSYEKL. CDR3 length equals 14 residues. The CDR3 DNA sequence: TGCGCCAGCAGCCAAGGGCCACTCGGGACTGAAGCTCTCTTT. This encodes CASSQGPLGTEALF.

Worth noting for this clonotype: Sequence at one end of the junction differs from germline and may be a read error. CDR3 coding DNA: TGTGCCAGCAGTGATATTGAGGTATACAACGAGCAGTTCTTC. Residues: CASSDIEVYNEQFF. The V call is TRBV6-1, the J call TRBJ2-1; no clear D. Germline CDR1 MNHNS, CDR2 SASEGT. The CDR3 loop spans 14 amino acids.

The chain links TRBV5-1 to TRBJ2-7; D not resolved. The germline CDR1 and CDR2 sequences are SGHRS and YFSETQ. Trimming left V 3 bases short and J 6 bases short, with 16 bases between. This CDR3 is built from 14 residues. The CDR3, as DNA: TGCGCCAGCAGCTCACATGGGCCCACTACCGAGCAGTACTTC. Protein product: CASSSHGPTTEQYF.

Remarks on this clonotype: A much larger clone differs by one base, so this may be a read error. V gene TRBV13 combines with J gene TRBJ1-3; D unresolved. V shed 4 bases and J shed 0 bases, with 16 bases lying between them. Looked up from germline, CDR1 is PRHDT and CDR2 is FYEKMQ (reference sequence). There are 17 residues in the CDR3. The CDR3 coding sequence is TGTGCCAGCAGCTCCCCCCGGGTGAACTTCTCTGGAAACACCATATATTTT. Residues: CASSSPRVNFSGNTIYF.

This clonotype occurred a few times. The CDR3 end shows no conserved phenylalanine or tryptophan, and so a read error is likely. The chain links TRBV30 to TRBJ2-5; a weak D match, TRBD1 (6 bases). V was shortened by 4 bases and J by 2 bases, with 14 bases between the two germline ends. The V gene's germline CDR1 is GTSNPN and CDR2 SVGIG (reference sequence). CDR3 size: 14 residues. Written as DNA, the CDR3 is TGTGCCTGGAATTCCGGACAGCTTCAAGAGACCCAGTACCTC. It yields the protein CAWNSGQLQETQYL.

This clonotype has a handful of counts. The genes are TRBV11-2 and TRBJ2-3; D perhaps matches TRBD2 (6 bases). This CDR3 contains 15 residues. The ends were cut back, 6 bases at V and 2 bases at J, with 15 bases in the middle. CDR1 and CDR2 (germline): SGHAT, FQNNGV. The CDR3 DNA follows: TGTGCCAGCAGACTAGAGACGGGAGACACAGATACGCAGTATTTT. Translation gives CASRLETGDTDTQYF. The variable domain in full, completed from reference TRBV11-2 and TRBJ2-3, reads EAGVAQSPRYKIIEKRQSVAFWCNPISGHATLYWYQQILGQGPKLLIQFQNNGVVDDSQLPKDRFSAERLKGVDSTLKIQPAKLEDSAVYLCASRLETGDTDTQYFGPGTRLTVL.

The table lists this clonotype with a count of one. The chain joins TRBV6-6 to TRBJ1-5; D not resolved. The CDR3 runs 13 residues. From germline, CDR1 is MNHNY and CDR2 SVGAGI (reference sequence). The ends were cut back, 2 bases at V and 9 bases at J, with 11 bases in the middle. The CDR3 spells CASSYASCRPQHF. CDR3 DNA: TGTGCCAGCAGTTACGCGTCGTGTCGGCCCCAGCATTTT.

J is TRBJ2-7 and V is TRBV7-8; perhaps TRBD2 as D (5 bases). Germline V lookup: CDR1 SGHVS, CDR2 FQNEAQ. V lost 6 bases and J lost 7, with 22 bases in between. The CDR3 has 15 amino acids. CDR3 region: CASSPTGILSREQYF. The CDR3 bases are TGTGCCAGCAGTCCAACCGGGATCCTATCTCGTGAGCAGTACTTC.

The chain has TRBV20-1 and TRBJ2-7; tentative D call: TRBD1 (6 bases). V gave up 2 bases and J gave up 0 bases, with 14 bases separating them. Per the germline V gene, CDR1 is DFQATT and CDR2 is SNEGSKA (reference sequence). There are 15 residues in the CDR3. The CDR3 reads CSARWTALGSYEQYF. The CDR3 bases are TGCAGTGCTAGATGGACAGCCCTTGGCTCCTACGAGCAGTACTTC.

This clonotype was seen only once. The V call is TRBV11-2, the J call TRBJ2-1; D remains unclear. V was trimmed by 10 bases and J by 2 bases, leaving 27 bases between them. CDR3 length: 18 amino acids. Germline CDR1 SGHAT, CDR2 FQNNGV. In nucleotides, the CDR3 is TGTGCCACCTCGGTGGCTAGACGGAGTGGGCCCCCCTACAATGAGCAGTTCTTC. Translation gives CATSVARRSGPPYNEQFF.

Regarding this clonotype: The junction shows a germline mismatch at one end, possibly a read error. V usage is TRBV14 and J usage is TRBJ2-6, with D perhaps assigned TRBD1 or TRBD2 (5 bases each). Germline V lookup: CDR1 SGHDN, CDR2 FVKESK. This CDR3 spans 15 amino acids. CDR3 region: CASSQIGTGANVMAF. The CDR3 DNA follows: TGTGCCAGCAGCCAGATAGGAACCGGGGCCAACGTCATGGCTTTC. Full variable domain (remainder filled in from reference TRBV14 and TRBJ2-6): EAGVTQFPSHSVIEKGQTVTLRCDPISGHDNLYWYRRVMGKEIKFLLHFVKESKQDESGMPNNRFLAERTGGTYSTLKVQPAELEDSGVYFCASSQIGTGANVMAFGAGSRLTVL.

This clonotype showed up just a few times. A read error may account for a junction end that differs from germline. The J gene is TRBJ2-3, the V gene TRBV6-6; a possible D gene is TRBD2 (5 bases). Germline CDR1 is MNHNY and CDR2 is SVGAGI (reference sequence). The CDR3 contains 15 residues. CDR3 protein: CVSNYGGRRTDTQYF. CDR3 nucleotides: TGTGTCAGCAATTACGGCGGGCGTCGCACAGATACGCAGTATTTT.

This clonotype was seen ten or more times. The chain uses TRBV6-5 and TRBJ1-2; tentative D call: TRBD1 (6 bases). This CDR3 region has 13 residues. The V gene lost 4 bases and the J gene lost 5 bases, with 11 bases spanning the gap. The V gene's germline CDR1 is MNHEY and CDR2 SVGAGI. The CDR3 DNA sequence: TGTGCCAGCAGTTCGGTCAGGGGATATGGCTACACCTTC. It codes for CASSSVRGYGYTF.

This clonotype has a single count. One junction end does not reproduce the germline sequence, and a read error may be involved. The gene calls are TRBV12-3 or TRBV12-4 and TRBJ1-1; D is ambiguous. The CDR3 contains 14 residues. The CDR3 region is CVSIRTRASTEAFF. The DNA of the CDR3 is TGTGTCAGCATACGGACGCGGGCGAGCACTGAAGCTTTCTTT.

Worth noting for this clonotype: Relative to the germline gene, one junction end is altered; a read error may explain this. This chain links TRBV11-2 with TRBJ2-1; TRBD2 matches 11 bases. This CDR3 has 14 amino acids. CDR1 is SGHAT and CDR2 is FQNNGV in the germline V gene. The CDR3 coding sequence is TGTGCCAGAAGCTTAGCGGGAGGGCCTCTTGAGCACTTCTTC. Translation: CARSLAGGPLEHFF. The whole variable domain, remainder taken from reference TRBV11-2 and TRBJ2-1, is EAGVAQSPRYKIIEKRQSVAFWCNPISGHATLYWYQQILGQGPKLLIQFQNNGVVDDSQLPKDRFSAERLKGVDSTLKIQPAKLEDSAVYLCARSLAGGPLEHFFGPGTRLTVL.

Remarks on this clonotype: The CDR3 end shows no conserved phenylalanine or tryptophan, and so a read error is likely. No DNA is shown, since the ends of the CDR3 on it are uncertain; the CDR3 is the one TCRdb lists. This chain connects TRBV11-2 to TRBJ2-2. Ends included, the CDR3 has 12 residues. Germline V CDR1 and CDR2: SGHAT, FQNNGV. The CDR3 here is CASSFWGGELLS.

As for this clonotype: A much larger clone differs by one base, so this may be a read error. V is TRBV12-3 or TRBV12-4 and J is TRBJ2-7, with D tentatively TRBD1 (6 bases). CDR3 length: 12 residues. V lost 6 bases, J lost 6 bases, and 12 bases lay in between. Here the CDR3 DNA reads TGTGCCAGCAGCCTCCTGGACAGCGAGCAGTACTTC. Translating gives CASSLLDSEQYF.